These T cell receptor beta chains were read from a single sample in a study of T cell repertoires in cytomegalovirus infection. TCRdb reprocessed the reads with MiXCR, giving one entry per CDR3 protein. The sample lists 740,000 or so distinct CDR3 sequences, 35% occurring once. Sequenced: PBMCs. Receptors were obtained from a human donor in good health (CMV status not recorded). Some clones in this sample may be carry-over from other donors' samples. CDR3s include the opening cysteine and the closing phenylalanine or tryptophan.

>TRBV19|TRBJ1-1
CASNMSQGIDAEAFF
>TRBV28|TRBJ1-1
CASSSGREAFF
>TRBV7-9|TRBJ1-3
CASSVNYRGVSGNTIYF
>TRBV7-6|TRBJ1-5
CASSLDTGTGVSNQPQHF
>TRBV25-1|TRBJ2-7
CASSGTGLVGSEQYF
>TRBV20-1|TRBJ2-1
CSARPMPDKF
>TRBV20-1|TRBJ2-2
CSAIANTNTGELFF
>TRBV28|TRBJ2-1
CASSTRGGNEQFF
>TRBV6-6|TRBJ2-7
CASRPAGGIYEQYF
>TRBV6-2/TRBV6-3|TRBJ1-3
CASSYQRIDRDGNTIYF
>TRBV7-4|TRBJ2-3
CASSLDKLAGTDTQYF
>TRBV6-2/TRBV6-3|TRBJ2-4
CASSDGLAGDNIQYF
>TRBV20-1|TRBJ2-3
CSADGLAGGSGTDTQYF
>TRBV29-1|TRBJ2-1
CSVVPGNHEQFF